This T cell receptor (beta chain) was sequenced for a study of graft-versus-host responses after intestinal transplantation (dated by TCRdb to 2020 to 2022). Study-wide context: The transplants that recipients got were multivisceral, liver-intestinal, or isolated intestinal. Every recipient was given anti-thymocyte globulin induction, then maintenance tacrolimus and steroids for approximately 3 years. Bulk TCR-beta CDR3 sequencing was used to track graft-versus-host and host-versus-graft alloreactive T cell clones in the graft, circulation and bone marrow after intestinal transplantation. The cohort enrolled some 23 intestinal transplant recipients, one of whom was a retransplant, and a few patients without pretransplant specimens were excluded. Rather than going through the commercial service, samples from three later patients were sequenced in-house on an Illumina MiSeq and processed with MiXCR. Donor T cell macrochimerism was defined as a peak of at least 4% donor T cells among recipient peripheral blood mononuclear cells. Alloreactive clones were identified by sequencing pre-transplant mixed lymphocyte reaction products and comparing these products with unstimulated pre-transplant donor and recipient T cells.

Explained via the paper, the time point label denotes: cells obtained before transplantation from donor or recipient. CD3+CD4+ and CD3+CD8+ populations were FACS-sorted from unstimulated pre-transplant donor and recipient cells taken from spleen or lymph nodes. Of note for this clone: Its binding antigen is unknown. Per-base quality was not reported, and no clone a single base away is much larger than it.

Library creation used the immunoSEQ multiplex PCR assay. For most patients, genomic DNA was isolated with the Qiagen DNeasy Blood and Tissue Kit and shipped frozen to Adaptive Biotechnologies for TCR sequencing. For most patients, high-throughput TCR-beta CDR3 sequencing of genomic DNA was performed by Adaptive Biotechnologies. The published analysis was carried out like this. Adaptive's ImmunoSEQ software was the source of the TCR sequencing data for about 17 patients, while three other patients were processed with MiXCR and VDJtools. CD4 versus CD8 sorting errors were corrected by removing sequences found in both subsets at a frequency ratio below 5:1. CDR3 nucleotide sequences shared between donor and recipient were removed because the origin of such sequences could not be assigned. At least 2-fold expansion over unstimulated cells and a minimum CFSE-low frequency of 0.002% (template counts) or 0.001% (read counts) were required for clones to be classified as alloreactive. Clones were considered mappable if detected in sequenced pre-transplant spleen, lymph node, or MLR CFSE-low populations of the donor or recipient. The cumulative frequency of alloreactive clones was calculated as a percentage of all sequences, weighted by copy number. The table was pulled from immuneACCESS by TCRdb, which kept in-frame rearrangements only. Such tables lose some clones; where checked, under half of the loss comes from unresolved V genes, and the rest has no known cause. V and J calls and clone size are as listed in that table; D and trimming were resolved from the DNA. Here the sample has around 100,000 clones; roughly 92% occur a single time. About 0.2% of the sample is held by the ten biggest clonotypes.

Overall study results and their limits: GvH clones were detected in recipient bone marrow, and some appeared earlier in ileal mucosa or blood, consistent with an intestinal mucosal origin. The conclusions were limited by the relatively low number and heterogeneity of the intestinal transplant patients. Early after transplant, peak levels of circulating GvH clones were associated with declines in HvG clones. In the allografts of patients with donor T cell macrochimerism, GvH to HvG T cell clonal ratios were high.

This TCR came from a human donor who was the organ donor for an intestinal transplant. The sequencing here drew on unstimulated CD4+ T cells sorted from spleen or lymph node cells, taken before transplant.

CDR3 reads: CASSLGYRSGTEQYF. The nucleotide sequence is given as TGTGCCAGCAGCTTAGGTTACAGGTCGGGCACCGAGCAGTACTTC. The receptor chain draws on TRBV11-3 and TRBJ2-7; the best D guess is TRBD1, with 5 bases matching. CDR1 and CDR2, looked up from the germline V gene, are SGHNT and YENEEA. Measured from the cysteine to the phenylalanine, the CDR3 is 15 residues long. Only the CDR3 part of the read is kept: 45 bases, read in frame from the first base. V was cut back by 1 base and J by 6 bases, leaving a gap of 16 bases between them.